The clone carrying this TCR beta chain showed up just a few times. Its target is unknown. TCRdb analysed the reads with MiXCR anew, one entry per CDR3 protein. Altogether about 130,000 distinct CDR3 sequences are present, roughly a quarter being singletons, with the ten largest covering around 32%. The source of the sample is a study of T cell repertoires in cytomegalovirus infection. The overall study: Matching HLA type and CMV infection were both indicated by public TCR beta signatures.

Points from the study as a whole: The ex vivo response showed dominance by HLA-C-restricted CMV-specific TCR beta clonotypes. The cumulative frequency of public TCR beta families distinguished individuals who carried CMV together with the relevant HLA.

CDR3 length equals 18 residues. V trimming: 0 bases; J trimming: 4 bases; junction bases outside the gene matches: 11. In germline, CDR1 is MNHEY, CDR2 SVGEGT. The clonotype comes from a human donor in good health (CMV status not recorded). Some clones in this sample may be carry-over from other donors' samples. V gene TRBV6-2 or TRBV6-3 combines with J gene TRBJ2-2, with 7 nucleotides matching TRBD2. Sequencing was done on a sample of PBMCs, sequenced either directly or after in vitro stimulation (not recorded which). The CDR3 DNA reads TGTGCCAGCAGTTACTCGATACTCTGGCGGGAGAGCACCGGGGAGCTGTTTTTT. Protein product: CASSYSILWRESTGELFF.